The 13 T cell receptor beta chains presented below share a single source sample, sequenced in a study of Tregs in tolerant kidney transplant recipients. The data were produced by immunoSEQ multiplex PCR, yet TCRdb's version contains in-frame clones alone and is incomplete. This table holds approximately 4,200 clones, 80% to 90% found once. The sequenced sample was Tregs from blood, obtained before the transplant. Every receptor here comes from a human donor who received a combined kidney and bone marrow transplant.

This clone has only one observation. The chain combines TRBV30 with TRBJ2-3; 7 bases are a match to TRBD1. Unmatched junction bases numbered 2, after V lost 3 bases and J lost 2 bases. The CDR3 sequence is 13 residues long. Per germline, CDR1 GTSNPN and CDR2 SVGIG (reference sequence). The CDR3 region has the DNA TGTGCCTGGAGCGGGACAGTCACAGATACGCAGTATTTT. Its translation: CAWSGTVTDTQYF. Full variable domain (missing parts from reference TRBV30 and TRBJ2-3): SQTIHQWPATLVQPVGSPLSLECTVEGTSNPNLYWYRQAAGRGLQLLFYSVGIGQISSEVPQNLSASRPQDRQFILSSKKLLLSDSGFYLCAWSGTVTDTQYFGPGTRLTVL.

The chain recombines TRBV30 with TRBJ1-5; no firm D call. Germline CDR1 is GTSNPN and CDR2 is SVGIG (reference sequence). V lost 0 bases to trimming and J lost 2 bases, with 8 bases between them. The CDR3 is 14 residues long. In nucleotides, the CDR3 is TGTGCCTGGAGTGTAGGCGGGGGCAATCAGCCCCAGCATTTT. Translating gives CAWSVGGGNQPQHF.

The chain uses TRBV7-6 and TRBJ1-3; 7 nucleotides agree with TRBD1. The V gene end was trimmed by 4 bases and the J gene end by 1 base; junction bases not matched to a gene: 4. The CDR3 runs to 15 residues. CDR1 and CDR2 from the germline V gene are SGHVS and FNYEAQ. The CDR3 DNA reads as TGTGCCAGCAGCTCGGACAGGATTTCTGGAAACACCATATATTTT. Amino acid sequence: CASSSDRISGNTIYF. The whole variable domain, filled in from reference TRBV7-6 and TRBJ1-3, reads GAGVSQSPRYKVTKRGQDVALRCDPISGHVSLYWYRQALGQGPEFLTYFNYEAQQDKSGLPNDRFSAERPEGSISTLTIQRTEQRDSAMYRCASSSDRISGNTIYFGEGSWLTVV.

The V call is TRBV27, the J call TRBJ1-2; TRBD1 aligns across 11 bases. The CDR3 length is 14 residues. With V trimmed by 4 bases and J by 5 bases, 3 bases remained unmatched. The germline V gene encodes CDR1 MNHEY and CDR2 SMNVEV (reference sequence). CDR3 in DNA: TGTGCCAGCAGTTGGACAGGGGGCACGTATGGCTACACCTTC. The encoded protein is CASSWTGGTYGYTF.

This sequence joins TRBV7-8 and TRBJ2-7; weak D call: TRBD2 (6 bases). Between the trimmed V and J ends, which lost 4 bases and 7 bases, there was a span of 17 bases. Germline CDR1 and CDR2: SGHVS and FQNEAQ. The CDR3 is made up of 14 amino acids. The chain's CDR3 is CASSSRGGYGEQYF. CDR3 DNA sequence: TGTGCCAGCAGCTCCCGAGGAGGGTATGGAGAGCAGTACTTC.

The chain recombines TRBV9 with TRBJ2-5, with 7 bases that match TRBD2. Losses at the gene ends were 0 bases for V and 5 bases for J; bases not matched to a gene: 7. The CDR3 consists of 15 residues. Germline V gives CDR1 SGDLS, CDR2 YYNGEE. CDR3 coding DNA: TGTGCCAGCAGCGTAGATTCGGGAGGCCGGGAGACCCAGTACTTC. This encodes CASSVDSGGRETQYF.

The chain couples TRBV9 to TRBJ2-1; a possible D gene is TRBD1 (5 bases). Trimming removed 2 bases at V and 8 bases at J, with 11 bases between. The CDR3 is made up of 13 amino acids. CDR1 and CDR2 from the germline V gene are SGDLS and YYNGEE. The CDR3 nucleotides read TGTGCCAGCAGCGTTGGGTTCAGGGATGAGCAGTTCTTC. Translating gives CASSVGFRDEQFF.

CDR3 sequence: CASRDRDTEAFF. CDR3 DNA sequence: TGTGCCAGTAGGGACAGGGACACTGAAGCTTTCTTT. The V call is TRBV19, the J call TRBJ1-1, with 8 bases that match TRBD1. This CDR3 comprises 12 residues. J was trimmed by 3 bases and V by 6 bases; bases with no gene match: 0. From germline, CDR1 is LNHDA and CDR2 SQIVND (reference sequence). Variable domain in full (rest from reference TRBV19 and TRBJ1-1): DGGITQSPKYLFRKEGQNVTLSCEQNLNHDAMYWYRQDPGQGLRLIYYSQIVNDFQKGDIAEGYSVSREKKESFPLTVTSAQKNPTAFYLCASRDRDTEAFFGQGTRLTVV.

This sequence joins TRBV6-5 and TRBJ2-7; TRBD2 agrees at 7 bases. The CDR3 covers 16 residues. With V trimmed by 0 bases and J by 5 bases, 10 bases remained unmatched. From germline, CDR1 is MNHEY and CDR2 SVGAGI. CDR3 bases: TGTGCCAGCAGTTACTCGGTGAACGAGGGAGGGCACGAGCAGTACTTC. Protein: CASSYSVNEGGHEQYF.

The chain combines TRBV25-1 with TRBJ1-4, with 8 bases matching TRBD1. The length of the CDR3 is 13 residues. After removal of 8 bases from V and 8 bases from J, the junction contained 7 bases not matched to a gene. CDR1 is MGHDK and CDR2 is SYGVNS in the germline V gene. The CDR3 nucleotides read TGTGCCAGCTCGAGGACAGGGACCGAAAAACTGTTTTTT. Amino acids: CASSRTGTEKLFF. The entire variable domain, with the rest obtained from reference TRBV25-1 and TRBJ1-4, is as follows: EADIYQTPRYLVIGTGKKITLECSQTMGHDKMYWYQQDPGMELHLIHYSYGVNSTEKGDLSSESTVSRIRTEHFPLTLESARPSHTSQYLCASSRTGTEKLFFGSGTQLSVL.

V usage is TRBV30 and J usage is TRBJ1-2, with D perhaps TRBD1 (5 bases). The CDR3 covers 15 residues. Trimming removed 0 bases from V and 8 bases from J, with 19 bases in between. Germline values: CDR1 GTSNPN, CDR2 SVGIG (reference sequence). CDR3 sequence: CAWSVKAGGAAGYTF. CDR3 nucleotide sequence: TGTGCCTGGAGTGTTAAGGCCGGCGGGGCGGCGGGCTACACCTTC.

This chain connects TRBV2 to TRBJ1-1, with TRBD1 identical over 7 bases. The CDR3 spans 13 residues. Germline V gene sequence: CDR1 SNHLY, CDR2 FYNNEI. The trim removed 4 bases at V and 1 base at J, leaving 0 bases unmatched. CDR3: CASSGQGNTEAFF. The CDR3 DNA follows: TGTGCCAGCAGTGGACAGGGGAACACTGAAGCTTTCTTT.

This sequence joins TRBV29-1 and TRBJ2-1, with D maybe TRBD2 (5 bases). V gave up 4 bases and J gave up 10 bases, with 14 bases separating them. Germline-derived CDR1 and CDR2 are SQVTM and ANQGSEA. The CDR3 covers 12 residues. Here the CDR3 DNA reads TGCAGCGTTGTGCTAGCTCTCAAGGAGCAGTTCTTC. This translates into CSVVLALKEQFF.